The rows below give T cell receptor beta chains drawn from one sample of a study of CD8+CD57+ T cells in acquired aplastic anemia. Each CDR3 protein gets one entry after TCRdb re-called the reads with MiXCR. The sample has about 180,000 distinct CDR3 sequences, 35% to 50% seen once. The specimen was sorted CD4+, CD8+, or CD8+CD57+ T cells (not recorded which) from PBMCs. The receptors shown here come from a human donor in good health. CDR3s include the opening cysteine and the closing phenylalanine or tryptophan. Each record gives: CDR3 protein, CDR3 DNA, V gene, J gene, clone size, D gene. A D gene is named only where the DNA matches it firmly. The size entry is marked missing in some rows and otherwise reads once, few, many or a size class.

cdr3_aa: CASRTTGRLPDTQYF
cdr3_nt: TGTGCCAGCAGAACGACAGGGAGGTTACCAGATACGCAGTATTTT
v_call: TRBV6-2/TRBV6-3
j_call: TRBJ2-3
clone_size: few
d_call: -

cdr3_aa: CAISESGTSGWRGTSYNEQFF
cdr3_nt: TGTGCCATCAGTGAGTCCGGGACTAGCGGCTGGAGAGGAACCTCCTACAATGAGCAGTTCTTC
v_call: TRBV10-3
j_call: TRBJ2-1
clone_size: -
d_call: TRBD2

cdr3_aa: CASSPPTGGVSEQYF
cdr3_nt: TGTGCCAGCAGTCCACCGACGGGGGGGGTAAGCGAGCAGTACTTC
v_call: TRBV12-3/TRBV12-4
j_call: TRBJ2-7
clone_size: many
d_call: TRBD2

cdr3_aa: CSVRQGNTEAFF
cdr3_nt: TGCAGCGTTAGACAGGGGAACACTGAAGCTTTCTTT
v_call: TRBV29-1
j_call: TRBJ1-1
clone_size: -
d_call: TRBD1

cdr3_aa: CASSSRGAIQYF
cdr3_nt: TGTGCCAGCAGTTCCCGGGGCGCAATTCAGTACTTC
v_call: TRBV2
j_call: TRBJ2-4
clone_size: many
d_call: -

cdr3_aa: CASSSAGYEQFF
cdr3_nt: TGTGCCAGCAGCTCCGCGGGGTATGAGCAGTTCTTC
v_call: TRBV7-3
j_call: TRBJ2-1
clone_size: -
d_call: -

cdr3_aa: CASRPSRAYAEETQYF
cdr3_nt: TGTGCCAGCAGGCCTAGCAGGGCCTACGCCGAAGAGACCCAGTACTTC
v_call: TRBV25-1
j_call: TRBJ2-5
clone_size: -
d_call: -

cdr3_aa: CASTDGGGKETQYF
cdr3_nt: TGTGCCAGCACCGATGGAGGGGGGAAAGAGACCCAGTACTTC
v_call: TRBV2
j_call: TRBJ2-5
clone_size: -
d_call: -

cdr3_aa: CASSEAVTGELFF
cdr3_nt: TGTGCCAGCAGTGAGGCGGTGACCGGGGAGCTGTTTTTT
v_call: TRBV25-1
j_call: TRBJ2-2
clone_size: -
d_call: -

cdr3_aa: CASSLAYGPGELLF
cdr3_nt: TGTGCCAGCAGCTTAGCGTACGGGCCCGGGGAGCTGCTCTTT
v_call: TRBV7-6
j_call: TRBJ2-2
clone_size: -
d_call: -

cdr3_aa: CASSFGGSTYEQYF
cdr3_nt: TGTGCCAGCAGTTTCGGGGGTTCGACCTACGAGCAGTACTTC
v_call: TRBV6-5
j_call: TRBJ2-7
clone_size: -
d_call: -

cdr3_aa: CASSQERGAAYNEQFF
cdr3_nt: TGTGCCAGCAGCCAAGAACGAGGGGCGGCCTACAATGAGCAGTTCTTC
v_call: TRBV14
j_call: TRBJ2-1
clone_size: many
d_call: -

cdr3_aa: CASSSRAGRSYNEQFF
cdr3_nt: TGTGCCAGCAGCTCCCGAGCGGGACGCTCCTACAATGAGCAGTTCTTC
v_call: TRBV11-2
j_call: TRBJ2-1
clone_size: -
d_call: TRBD2

cdr3_aa: CATSDPGQGWSGANVLTF
cdr3_nt: TGTGCCACCAGTGATCCGGGACAGGGGTGGTCTGGGGCCAACGTCCTGACTTTC
v_call: TRBV24-1
j_call: TRBJ2-6
clone_size: many
d_call: TRBD1

cdr3_aa: CAISESEGGYEQCF
cdr3_nt: TGTGCCATCAGTGAGTCAGAGGGGGGGTACGAGCAGTGCTTC
v_call: TRBV10-3
j_call: TRBJ2-7
clone_size: -
d_call: -

cdr3_aa: CATSDLSSGVSTDTQYF
cdr3_nt: TGTGCCACCAGTGATTTGAGTAGCGGGGTGAGCACAGATACGCAGTATTTT
v_call: TRBV24-1
j_call: TRBJ2-3
clone_size: -
d_call: TRBD2

cdr3_aa: CAISDGQGRRGEQFF
cdr3_nt: TGTGCCATCAGTGACGGACAGGGTAGGCGAGGGGAGCAGTTCTTC
v_call: TRBV10-3
j_call: TRBJ2-1
clone_size: -
d_call: TRBD1

cdr3_aa: CASSPIAGEYNEQFF
cdr3_nt: TGCGCCAGCAGCCCTATAGCGGGAGAATACAATGAGCAGTTCTTC
v_call: TRBV5-1
j_call: TRBJ2-1
clone_size: many
d_call: TRBD2

cdr3_aa: CATSEWTGGYTF
cdr3_nt: TGTGCCACCAGTGAGTGGACAGGAGGCTACACCTTC
v_call: TRBV24-1
j_call: TRBJ1-2
clone_size: -
d_call: TRBD1

cdr3_aa: CASSFRGGSYEQYF
cdr3_nt: TGTGCCAGCAGCTTCCGGGGGGGGTCCTACGAGCAGTACTTC
v_call: TRBV7-2
j_call: TRBJ2-7
clone_size: once
d_call: TRBD2

cdr3_aa: CASSLRGYTEAFF
cdr3_nt: TGTGCCAGCAGCCTAAGAGGGTACACTGAAGCTTTCTTT
v_call: TRBV7-9
j_call: TRBJ1-1
clone_size: many
d_call: -

cdr3_aa: CSAIRVGNEKLFF
cdr3_nt: TGCAGTGCTATACGGGTAGGGAATGAAAAACTGTTTTTT
v_call: TRBV20-1
j_call: TRBJ1-4
clone_size: many
d_call: -

cdr3_aa: CASRPEGLSTDTQYF
cdr3_nt: TGTGCCAGCAGACCAGAAGGGCTAAGCACAGATACGCAGTATTTT
v_call: TRBV9
j_call: TRBJ2-3
clone_size: -
d_call: -

cdr3_aa: CATKVGPLAKNIQYF
cdr3_nt: TGCGCCACCAAGGTGGGACCTCTAGCCAAAAACATTCAGTACTTC
v_call: TRBV4-1
j_call: TRBJ2-4
clone_size: -
d_call: -

cdr3_aa: CASSIASASGRPDTQYF
cdr3_nt: TGTGCCAGTAGTATAGCGAGCGCTAGCGGGAGGCCAGATACGCAGTATTTT
v_call: TRBV19
j_call: TRBJ2-3
clone_size: many
d_call: TRBD2

cdr3_aa: CSANAGTGAVTDTQYF
cdr3_nt: TGCAGTGCTAACGCCGGGACAGGGGCCGTCACAGATACGCAGTATTTT
v_call: TRBV20-1
j_call: TRBJ2-3
clone_size: many
d_call: TRBD1

cdr3_aa: CAISDPGATGNTIYF
cdr3_nt: TGTGCCATCAGTGACCCGGGGGCCACTGGAAACACCATATATTTT
v_call: TRBV10-3
j_call: TRBJ1-3
clone_size: -
d_call: -

cdr3_aa: CASSPGQGGYTF
cdr3_nt: TGTGCCAGCAGCCCAGGACAGGGGGGCTACACCTTC
v_call: TRBV7-9
j_call: TRBJ1-2
clone_size: -
d_call: TRBD1

cdr3_aa: CSARDAGLADNEQFF
cdr3_nt: TGCAGTGCTAGAGATGCGGGACTAGCGGACAATGAGCAGTTCTTC
v_call: TRBV20-1
j_call: TRBJ2-1
clone_size: -
d_call: TRBD2

cdr3_aa: CSASSTGSSYNEQFF
cdr3_nt: TGCAGTGCCAGCAGCACAGGTAGCTCCTACAATGAGCAGTTCTTC
v_call: TRBV20-1
j_call: TRBJ2-1
clone_size: -
d_call: -

cdr3_aa: CASSLAGARHEQYF
cdr3_nt: TGTGCCAGTAGCCTAGCGGGAGCTCGGCACGAGCAGTACTTC
v_call: TRBV19
j_call: TRBJ2-7
clone_size: many
d_call: TRBD2

cdr3_aa: CASSQDNEQFF
cdr3_nt: TGCGCCAGCAGCCAAGACAATGAGCAGTTCTTC
v_call: TRBV4-3
j_call: TRBJ2-1
clone_size: -
d_call: -

cdr3_aa: CASSLADFPYNEQFF
cdr3_nt: TGTGCCAGCAGTCTAGCGGACTTTCCTTACAATGAGCAGTTCTTC
v_call: TRBV5-6
j_call: TRBJ2-1
clone_size: -
d_call: TRBD2

cdr3_aa: CASSSYGREIDEQYF
cdr3_nt: TGTGCCAGCAGCTCCTACGGGCGGGAGATTGACGAGCAGTACTTC
v_call: TRBV7-9
j_call: TRBJ2-7
clone_size: -
d_call: TRBD2

cdr3_aa: CASSPQAGPHETQYF
cdr3_nt: TGTGCCAGCTCACCGCAGGCGGGTCCGCACGAGACCCAGTACTTC
v_call: TRBV18
j_call: TRBJ2-5
clone_size: many
d_call: -

cdr3_aa: CSVRTCSAMGQGGNQPQHF
cdr3_nt: TGCAGCGTCCGGACCTGCAGTGCTATGGGACAGGGTGGCAATCAGCCCCAGCATTTT
v_call: TRBV29-1
j_call: TRBJ1-5
clone_size: -
d_call: TRBD1

cdr3_aa: CASSRRTTIYF
cdr3_nt: TGTGCCAGCAGCCGCCGGACAACCATATATTTT
v_call: TRBV3-1
j_call: TRBJ1-3
clone_size: few
d_call: -

cdr3_aa: CASRQTQYF
cdr3_nt: TGTGCCAGCAGACAGACCCAGTACTTC
v_call: TRBV27
j_call: TRBJ2-5
clone_size: many
d_call: -

cdr3_aa: CASSVTGGNTEAFF
cdr3_nt: TGTGCCAGCAGCGTAACAGGGGGGAACACTGAAGCTTTCTTT
v_call: TRBV9
j_call: TRBJ1-1
clone_size: many
d_call: TRBD1

cdr3_aa: CAIRDRVNTEAFF
cdr3_nt: TGTGCCATCCGGGACAGGGTGAACACTGAAGCTTTCTTT
v_call: TRBV10-3
j_call: TRBJ1-1
clone_size: few
d_call: TRBD1

cdr3_aa: CASSFDRGGGYTF
cdr3_nt: TGTGCCAGCAGCTTCGACAGGGGAGGCGGCTACACCTTC
v_call: TRBV7-9
j_call: TRBJ1-2
clone_size: few
d_call: TRBD1

cdr3_aa: CAWSLSGTSASYEQYF
cdr3_nt: TGTGCCTGGAGTCTGTCCGGGACTAGCGCCTCCTACGAGCAGTACTTC
v_call: TRBV30
j_call: TRBJ2-7
clone_size: few
d_call: TRBD2

cdr3_aa: CASSQGGTYGQYF
cdr3_nt: TGTGCCAGCAGTCAGGGGGGGACCTACGGGCAGTACTTC
v_call: TRBV10-3
j_call: TRBJ2-7
clone_size: -
d_call: -

cdr3_aa: CATSRAASGRHNEQFF
cdr3_nt: TGTGCCACCAGCAGAGCGGCCAGCGGGCGCCACAATGAGCAGTTCTTC
v_call: TRBV15
j_call: TRBJ2-1
clone_size: -
d_call: -

cdr3_aa: CASSSFPRDSPTSNYGYTF
cdr3_nt: TGTGCCAGCAGCTCCTTTCCCCGGGACAGCCCTACTTCTAACTATGGCTACACCTTC
v_call: TRBV11-1
j_call: TRBJ1-2
clone_size: many
d_call: TRBD1

cdr3_aa: CVSSLSGAYTEAFF
cdr3_nt: TGTGTCAGCAGCTTATCAGGGGCCTACACTGAAGCTTTCTTT
v_call: TRBV11-3
j_call: TRBJ1-1
clone_size: few
d_call: -

cdr3_aa: CASSLVGALNTGELFF
cdr3_nt: TGTGCCAGCAGCTTAGTGGGGGCGCTGAACACCGGGGAGCTGTTTTTT
v_call: TRBV11-1
j_call: TRBJ2-2
clone_size: many
d_call: -